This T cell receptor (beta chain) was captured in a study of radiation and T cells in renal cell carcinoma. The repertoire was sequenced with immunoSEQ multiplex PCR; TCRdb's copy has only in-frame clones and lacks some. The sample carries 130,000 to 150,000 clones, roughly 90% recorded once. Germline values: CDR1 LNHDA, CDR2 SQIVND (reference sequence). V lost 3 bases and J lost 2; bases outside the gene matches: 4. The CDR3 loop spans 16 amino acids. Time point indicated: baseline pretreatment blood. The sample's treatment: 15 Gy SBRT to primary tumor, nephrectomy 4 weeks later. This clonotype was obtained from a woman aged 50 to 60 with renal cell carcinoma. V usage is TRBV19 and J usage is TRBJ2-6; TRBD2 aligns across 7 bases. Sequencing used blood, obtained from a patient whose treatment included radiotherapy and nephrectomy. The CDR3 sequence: CASSIWGGTGANVLTF. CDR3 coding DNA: TGTGCCAGTAGTATTTGGGGGGGTACTGGGGCCAACGTCCTGACTTTC.